This T cell receptor (beta chain) was identified in a study of siplizumab effects on memory and regulatory T cells. The method was immunoSEQ multiplex PCR; TCRdb's version includes in-frame clones alone and lacks a portion of them. Among 110,000 or so clones listed, just under 95% were seen once. CDR3 length: 14 amino acids. The germline gives CDR1 LNHDA, CDR2 SQIVND (reference sequence). The V end was cut by 3 bases, the J end by 2 bases, with 10 bases between. This clonotype was obtained from a human donor in good health. Sequenced input: non-Treg CD4+ T cells sorted from blood. The chain is built from TRBV19 and TRBJ1-1, with D possibly being TRBD1 (6 bases). The CDR3 region is CASSIWGGNTEAFF. As DNA, the CDR3 is TGTGCCAGTAGTATCTGGGGGGGCAACACTGAAGCTTTCTTT.